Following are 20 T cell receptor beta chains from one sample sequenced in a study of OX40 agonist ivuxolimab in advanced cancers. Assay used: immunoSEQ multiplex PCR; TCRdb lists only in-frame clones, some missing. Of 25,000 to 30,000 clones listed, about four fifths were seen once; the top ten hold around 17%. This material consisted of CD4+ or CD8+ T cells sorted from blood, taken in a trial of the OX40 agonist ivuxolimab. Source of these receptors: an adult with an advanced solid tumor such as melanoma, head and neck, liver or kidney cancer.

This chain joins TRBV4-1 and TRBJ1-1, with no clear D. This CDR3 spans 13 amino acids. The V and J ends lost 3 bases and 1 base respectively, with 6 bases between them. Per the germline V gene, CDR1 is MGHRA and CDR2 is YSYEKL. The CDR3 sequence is CASSHIGNTEAFF. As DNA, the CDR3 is TGCGCCAGCAGCCACATCGGGAACACTGAAGCTTTCTTT.

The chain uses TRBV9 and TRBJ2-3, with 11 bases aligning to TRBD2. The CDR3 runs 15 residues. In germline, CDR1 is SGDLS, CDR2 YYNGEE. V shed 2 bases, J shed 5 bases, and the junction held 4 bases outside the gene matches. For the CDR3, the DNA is TGTGCCAGCAGCGTTACTAGCGGGAGCGGAGATACGCAGTATTTT. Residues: CASSVTSGSGDTQYF.

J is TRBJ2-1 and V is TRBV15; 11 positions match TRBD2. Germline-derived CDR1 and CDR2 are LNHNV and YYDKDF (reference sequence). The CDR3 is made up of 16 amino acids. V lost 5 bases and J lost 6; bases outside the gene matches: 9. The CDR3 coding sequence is TGTGCCACCAGCGCCGATAGCGGGAGGGCCCTCAATGAGCAGTTCTTC. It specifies CATSADSGRALNEQFF.

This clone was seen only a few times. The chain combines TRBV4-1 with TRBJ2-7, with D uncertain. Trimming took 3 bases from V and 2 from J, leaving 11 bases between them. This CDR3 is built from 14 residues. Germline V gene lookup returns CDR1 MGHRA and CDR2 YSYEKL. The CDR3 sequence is CASSHTGLAYEQYF. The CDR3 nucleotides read TGCGCCAGCAGCCACACCGGGCTAGCCTACGAGCAGTACTTC.

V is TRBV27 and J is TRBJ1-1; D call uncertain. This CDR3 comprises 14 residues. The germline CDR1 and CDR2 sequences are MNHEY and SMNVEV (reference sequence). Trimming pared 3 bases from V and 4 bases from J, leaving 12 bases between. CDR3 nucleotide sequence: TGTGCCAGCAGTTTGGTGGGCCCCTCCACTGAAGCTTTCTTT. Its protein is CASSLVGPSTEAFF.

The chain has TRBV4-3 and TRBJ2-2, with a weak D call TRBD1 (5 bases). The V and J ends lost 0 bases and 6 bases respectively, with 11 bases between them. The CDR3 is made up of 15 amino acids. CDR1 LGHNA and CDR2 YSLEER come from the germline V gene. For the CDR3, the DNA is TGCGCCAGCAGCCAAGAGTACAGGACCCCCGGGGAGCTGTTTTTT. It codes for CASSQEYRTPGELFF.

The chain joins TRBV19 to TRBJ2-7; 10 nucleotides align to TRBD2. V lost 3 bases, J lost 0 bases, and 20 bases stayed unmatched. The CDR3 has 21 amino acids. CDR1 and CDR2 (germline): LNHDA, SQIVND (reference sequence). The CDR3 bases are TGTGCCAGTAGTATTGCCCCCTACAGGGCCCCTAGCGGGAGTAGCTCCTACGAGCAGTACTTC. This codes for CASSIAPYRAPSGSSSYEQYF. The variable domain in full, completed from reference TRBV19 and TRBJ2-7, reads DGGITQSPKYLFRKEGQNVTLSCEQNLNHDAMYWYRQDPGQGLRLIYYSQIVNDFQKGDIAEGYSVSREKKESFPLTVTSAQKNPTAFYLCASSIAPYRAPSGSSSYEQYFGPGTRLTVT.

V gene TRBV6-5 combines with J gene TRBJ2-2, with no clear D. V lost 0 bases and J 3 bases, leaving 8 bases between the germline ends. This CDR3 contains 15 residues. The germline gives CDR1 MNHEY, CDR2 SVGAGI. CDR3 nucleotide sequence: TGTGCCAGCAGTTACTCGAGTTCTGACACCGGGGAGCTGTTTTTT. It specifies CASSYSSSDTGELFF.

CDR3: CASSRGTSGEQFF. For the CDR3, the DNA is TGTGCCAGCAGTCGAGGTACCAGTGGTGAGCAGTTCTTC. The chain has TRBV11-3 and TRBJ2-1; D ambiguous. Germline-derived CDR1 and CDR2 are SGHNT and YENEEA. This CDR3 comprises 13 residues. Trimming shortened V by 6 bases and J by 9 bases, and 15 bases separated the two germline ends.

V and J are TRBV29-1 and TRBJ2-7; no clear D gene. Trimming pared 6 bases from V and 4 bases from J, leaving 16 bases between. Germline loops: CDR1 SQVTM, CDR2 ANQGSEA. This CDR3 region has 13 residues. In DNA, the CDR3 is TGCAGCGTGGACGGTATCAAGCCTTACGAGCAGTACTTC. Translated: CSVDGIKPYEQYF.

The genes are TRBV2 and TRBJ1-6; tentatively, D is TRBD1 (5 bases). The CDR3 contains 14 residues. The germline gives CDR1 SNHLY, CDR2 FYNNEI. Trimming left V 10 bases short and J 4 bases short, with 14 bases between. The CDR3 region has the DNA TGTGCCACGAGACAGAATCAGTATAATTCACCCCTCCACTTT. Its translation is CATRQNQYNSPLHF.

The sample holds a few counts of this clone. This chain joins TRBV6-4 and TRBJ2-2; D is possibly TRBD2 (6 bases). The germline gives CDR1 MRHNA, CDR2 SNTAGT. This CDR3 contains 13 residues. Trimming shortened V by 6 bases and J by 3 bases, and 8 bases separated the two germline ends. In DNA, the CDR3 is TGTGCCAGCAGAGGCGGGGACACCGGGGAGCTGTTTTTT. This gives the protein CASRGGDTGELFF.

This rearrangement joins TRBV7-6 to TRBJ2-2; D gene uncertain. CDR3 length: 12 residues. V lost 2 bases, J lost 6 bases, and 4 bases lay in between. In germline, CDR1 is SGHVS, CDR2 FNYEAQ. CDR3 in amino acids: CASSLYSGELFF. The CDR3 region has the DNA TGTGCCAGCAGCTTATATTCCGGGGAGCTGTTTTTT.

The CDR3 region is CASQAGHQSNQPQHF. The CDR3, as DNA: TGTGCCAGCCAAGCGGGACACCAGTCCAATCAGCCCCAGCATTTT. The rearrangement uses TRBV6-5 and TRBJ1-5, with D perhaps matching TRBD1 (6 bases). Germline loops: CDR1 MNHEY, CDR2 SVGAGI. The V gene lost 8 bases and the J gene lost 3 bases, with 17 bases spanning the gap. CDR3 length: 15 amino acids.

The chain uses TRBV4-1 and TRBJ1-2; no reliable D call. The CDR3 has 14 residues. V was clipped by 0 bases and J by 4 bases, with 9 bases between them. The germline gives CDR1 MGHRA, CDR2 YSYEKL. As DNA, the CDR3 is TGCGCCAGCAGCCAAGATGCAGGTACCTATGGCTACACCTTC. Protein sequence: CASSQDAGTYGYTF.

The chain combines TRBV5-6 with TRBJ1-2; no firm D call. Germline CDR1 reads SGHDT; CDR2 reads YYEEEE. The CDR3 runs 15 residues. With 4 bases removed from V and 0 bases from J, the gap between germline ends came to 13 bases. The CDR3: CASSTAPVPNYGYTF. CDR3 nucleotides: TGTGCCAGCAGCACCGCCCCTGTACCTAACTATGGCTACACCTTC. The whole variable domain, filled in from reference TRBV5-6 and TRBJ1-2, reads DAGVTQSPTHLIKTRGQQVTLRCSPKSGHDTVSWYQQALGQGPQFIFQYYEEEERQRGNFPDRFSGHQFPNYSSELNVNALLLGDSALYLCASSTAPVPNYGYTFGSGTRLTVV.

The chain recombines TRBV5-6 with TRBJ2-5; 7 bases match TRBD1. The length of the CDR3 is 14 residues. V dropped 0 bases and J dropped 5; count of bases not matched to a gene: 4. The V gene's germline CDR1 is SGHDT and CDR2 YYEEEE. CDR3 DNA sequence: TGTGCCAGCAGCTTGGGACAGGGCCCCGAGACCCAGTACTTC. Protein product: CASSLGQGPETQYF.

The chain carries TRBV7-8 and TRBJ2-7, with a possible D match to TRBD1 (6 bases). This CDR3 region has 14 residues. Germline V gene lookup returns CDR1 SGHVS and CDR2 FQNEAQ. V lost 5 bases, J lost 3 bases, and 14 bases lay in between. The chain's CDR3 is CASSPQGQGYEQYF. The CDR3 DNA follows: TGTGCCAGCAGCCCACAGGGCCAAGGCTACGAGCAGTACTTC.

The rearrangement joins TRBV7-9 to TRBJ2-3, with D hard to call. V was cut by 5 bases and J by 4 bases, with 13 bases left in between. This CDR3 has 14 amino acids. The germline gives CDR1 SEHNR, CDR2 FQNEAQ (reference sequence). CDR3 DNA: TGTGCCAGCAGCCCCATAAATGGGGCAGATACGCAGTATTTT. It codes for CASSPINGADTQYF.

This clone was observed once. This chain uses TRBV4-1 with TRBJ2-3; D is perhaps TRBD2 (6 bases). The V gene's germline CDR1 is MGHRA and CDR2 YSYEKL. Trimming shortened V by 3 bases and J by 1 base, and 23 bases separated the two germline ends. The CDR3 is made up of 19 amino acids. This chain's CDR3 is CASSHPLGGGVAGTDTQYF. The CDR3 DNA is TGCGCCAGCAGCCACCCCCTGGGAGGCGGGGTAGCGGGCACAGATACGCAGTATTTT.